These T cell receptor beta chains were read from a single sample in a study of blood T cell repertoires in COVID-19. Profiling relied on immunoSEQ multiplex PCR, and the TCRdb table lists in-frame clones only, not all of them. This sample has about 99,000 clones, with roughly 84% found just once. Sample: peripheral blood. The receptor set was obtained from a man in his 70s with active or convalescent COVID-19. CDR3s include the opening cysteine and the closing phenylalanine or tryptophan. Each record gives: J gene, D gene, clone size, V gene, CDR3 protein, CDR3 DNA. The D gene is left open where the match is weak. Expanded clones get a size class; other rows say once, few or many, or leave the size out.

J gene: TRBJ1-2; D gene: .; clone size: .; V gene: TRBV19; CDR3 protein: CASTLGEGGGGYTF; CDR3 DNA: TGTGCCAGTACCCTCGGGGAAGGTGGTGGCGGCTACACCTTC
J gene: TRBJ1-2; D gene: .; clone size: .; V gene: TRBV15; CDR3 protein: CATSRDAGDGGYTF; CDR3 DNA: TGTGCCACCAGCAGAGATGCGGGGGACGGTGGCTACACCTTC
J gene: TRBJ2-5; D gene: .; clone size: .; V gene: TRBV24-1; CDR3 protein: CATSDHPSGAAWGETQYF; CDR3 DNA: TGTGCCACCAGTGACCACCCCTCAGGAGCGGCCTGGGGAGAGACCCAGTACTTC
J gene: TRBJ2-3; D gene: TRBD2; clone size: .; V gene: TRBV11-3; CDR3 protein: CASSSGSGGFTDTQYF; CDR3 DNA: TGTGCCAGCAGCTCTGGTAGCGGGGGTTTCACAGATACGCAGTATTTT
J gene: TRBJ1-2; D gene: .; clone size: .; V gene: TRBV10-1; CDR3 protein: CASSESTGNYGYTF; CDR3 DNA: TGCGCCAGCAGTGAGTCAACGGGAAACTATGGCTACACCTTC
J gene: TRBJ1-4; D gene: .; clone size: .; V gene: TRBV18; CDR3 protein: CASSVTGPTNEKLFF; CDR3 DNA: TGTGCCAGCTCAGTTACAGGCCCAACTAATGAAAAACTGTTTTTT
J gene: TRBJ1-1; D gene: .; clone size: .; V gene: TRBV9; CDR3 protein: CASSVADRGSEAFF; CDR3 DNA: TGTGCCAGCAGCGTAGCCGACAGAGGCTCTGAAGCTTTCTTT
J gene: TRBJ2-6; D gene: .; clone size: .; V gene: TRBV5-4; CDR3 protein: CASSPGGGGAGGANVLTF; CDR3 DNA: TGTGCCAGCAGCCCAGGGGGCGGGGGGGCCGGTGGGGCCAACGTCCTGACTTTC
J gene: TRBJ2-1; D gene: .; clone size: .; V gene: TRBV9; CDR3 protein: CASSARQVLNYNEQFF; CDR3 DNA: TGTGCCAGCAGCGCACGACAGGTCTTAAACTACAATGAGCAGTTCTTC
J gene: TRBJ1-5; D gene: .; clone size: .; V gene: TRBV2; CDR3 protein: CASSEAGGGAQPQHF; CDR3 DNA: TGTGCCAGCAGTGAAGCGGGGGGAGGGGCCCAGCCCCAGCATTTT
J gene: TRBJ1-6; D gene: TRBD1; clone size: .; V gene: TRBV13; CDR3 protein: CASSLGTGNNSPLHF; CDR3 DNA: TGTGCCAGCAGCTTGGGGACAGGGAATAATTCACCCCTCCACTTT
J gene: TRBJ1-1; D gene: .; clone size: .; V gene: TRBV27; CDR3 protein: CASSLTGIPEAFF; CDR3 DNA: TGTGCCAGCAGTTTAACAGGGATACCTGAAGCTTTCTTT
J gene: TRBJ1-2; D gene: .; clone size: few; V gene: TRBV2; CDR3 protein: CASSPDGAGRGYTF; CDR3 DNA: TGTGCCAGCAGTCCTGATGGGGCGGGGAGGGGCTACACCTTC
J gene: TRBJ1-2; D gene: .; clone size: .; V gene: TRBV29-1; CDR3 protein: CSVEEGGGRNYGYTF; CDR3 DNA: TGCAGCGTTGAAGAGGGAGGGGGGCGGAACTATGGCTACACCTTC
J gene: TRBJ1-1; D gene: .; clone size: .; V gene: TRBV18; CDR3 protein: CASSFTLGATEAFF; CDR3 DNA: TGTGCCAGCTCATTCACCCTAGGGGCCACTGAAGCTTTCTTT
J gene: TRBJ1-2; D gene: .; clone size: .; V gene: TRBV7-9; CDR3 protein: CASSPDSHYGYTF; CDR3 DNA: TGTGCCAGCAGCCCGGACAGTCACTATGGCTACACCTTC
J gene: TRBJ2-3; D gene: TRBD1; clone size: .; V gene: TRBV5-1; CDR3 protein: CASSWTGQGVDTQYF; CDR3 DNA: TGCGCCAGCAGCTGGACGGGACAGGGGGTAGATACGCAGTATTTT
J gene: TRBJ1-1; D gene: TRBD1; clone size: .; V gene: TRBV30; CDR3 protein: CAYDRGQNTEAFF; CDR3 DNA: TGTGCCTATGACAGGGGGCAAAACACTGAAGCTTTCTTT
J gene: TRBJ1-2; D gene: TRBD1; clone size: .; V gene: TRBV6-6; CDR3 protein: CASSPPGQGSSYTF; CDR3 DNA: TGTGCCAGCAGCCCTCCGGGACAGGGCTCGAGCTACACCTTC
J gene: TRBJ1-1; D gene: TRBD1; clone size: few; V gene: TRBV28; CDR3 protein: CATVIRQGTLNTEAFF; CDR3 DNA: TGTGCCACCGTCATCCGACAGGGGACTTTGAACACTGAAGCTTTCTTT